This is a list of T cell receptor beta chains from one sample in a study of graft-versus-host responses after intestinal transplantation. The protocol was immunoSEQ multiplex PCR, while the TCRdb copy is restricted to in-frame clones and leaves out a portion. This sample carries about 100,000 clones, roughly 87% of them seen once, and the ten largest clones take 0.9% to 1%. No antigen has been identified for these receptors. This sample comprised unstimulated CD4+ T cells sorted from spleen or lymph node cells, obtained before transplant. Source of these receptors: a human donor who was the organ donor for an intestinal transplant. The CDR3 runs from the conserved cysteine through the conserved F or W. The D gene is left open where the match is weak. A row's size may be missing; if present it is once, few, many or a size class.

>TRBJ2-6|.|.|TRBV30
CAWSVQYSGANVLTF
TGTGCCTGGAGTGTACAATACTCTGGGGCCAACGTCCTGACTTTC
>TRBJ1-3|.|.|TRBV6-1
CASSEEVTGRRNTIYF
TGTGCCAGCAGTGAAGAGGTAACAGGGCGAAGGAACACCATATATTTT
>TRBJ2-1|.|.|TRBV15
CATSRVTQDPYNEQFF
TGTGCCACCAGCAGAGTTACCCAGGATCCCTACAATGAGCAGTTCTTC
>TRBJ2-3|.|.|TRBV30
CAWGDRIRVGSTQYF
TGTGCCTGGGGGGATAGGATTCGAGTTGGGTCTACGCAGTATTTT
>TRBJ1-2|.|.|TRBV25-1
CASSSSGGYGYGYTF
TGTGCCAGCAGTTCATCGGGGGGATACGGCTATGGCTACACCTTC
>TRBJ2-5|.|.|TRBV18
CASSPNIEETQYF
TGTGCCAGCTCACCAAACATAGAAGAGACCCAGTACTTC
>TRBJ2-7|.|TRBD2|TRBV11-1
CASSLAGVTAYEQYF
TGTGCCAGCAGCCTAGCGGGGGTGACCGCCTACGAGCAGTACTTC
>TRBJ2-7|.|.|TRBV30
CAWSVGVSSYEQYF
TGTGCCTGGAGTGTAGGTGTCAGTTCCTACGAGCAGTACTTC
>TRBJ1-1|.|.|TRBV5-6
CASSLGTPGTEAFF
TGTGCCAGCAGCTTGGGAACCCCGGGGACTGAAGCTTTCTTT
>TRBJ1-1|.|TRBD1|TRBV28
CASRTGQGRGTEAFF
TGTGCCAGCAGAACGGGACAGGGTAGGGGCACTGAAGCTTTCTTT
>TRBJ1-2|.|.|TRBV10-2
CASSESTGRGYTF
TGCGCCAGCAGTGAGTCTACAGGGAGGGGCTACACCTTC
>TRBJ2-5|.|.|TRBV28
CASSLGGGETQYF
TGTGCCAGCAGTTTAGGGGGAGGAGAGACCCAGTACTTC
>TRBJ2-2|.|.|TRBV18
CASSPFAGELFF
TGTGCCAGCTCACCATTCGCCGGGGAGCTGTTTTTT
>TRBJ1-2|.|TRBD1|TRBV27
CAKAPRGHPLCGYTF
TGTGCCAAAGCACCCAGGGGGCACCCTCTATGTGGCTACACCTTC
>TRBJ2-1|.|TRBD1|TRBV6-5
CASRGGRAEINEQFF
TGTGCCAGCAGAGGGGGCCGTGCTGAGATCAATGAGCAGTTCTTC
>TRBJ1-1|.|TRBD1|TRBV4-1
CASSHRDRGWNTEAFF
TGCGCCAGCAGCCACAGGGACAGGGGATGGAACACTGAAGCTTTCTTT
>TRBJ1-6|.|.|TRBV10-3
CAISGGDSYNSPLHF
TGTGCCATCAGTGGGGGGGATAGTTATAATTCACCCCTCCACTTT
>TRBJ1-2|.|TRBD1|TRBV28
CASSKPGTGVFRYGYTF
TGTGCCAGCAGTAAACCTGGGACAGGCGTATTTCGCTATGGCTACACCTTC
>TRBJ2-7|.|TRBD1|TRBV5-1
CASSLYAGGNSYEQYF
TGCGCCAGCAGCTTGTATGCAGGGGGAAACTCCTACGAGCAGTACTTC
>TRBJ2-3|.|.|TRBV7-7
CASSLADGTDTQYF
TGTGCCAGCAGCTTAGCCGACGGCACAGATACGCAGTATTTT
>TRBJ1-2|.|.|TRBV30
CAWSPRTFGGYTF
TGTGCCTGGAGCCCGCGGACTTTTGGGGGCTACACCTTC
>TRBJ1-5|.|TRBD1|TRBV7-2
CASSLRAGGVHQPQHF
TGTGCCAGCAGCTTAAGGGCAGGGGGCGTCCATCAGCCCCAGCATTTT
>TRBJ2-1|.|TRBD1|TRBV2
CASRGTGDNNEQFF
TGTGCCAGCAGGGGGACAGGGGATAACAATGAGCAGTTCTTC
>TRBJ1-2|.|.|TRBV2
CASSPPGHVYGYTF
TGTGCCAGCAGTCCGCCGGGACACGTCTATGGCTACACCTTC
>TRBJ2-3|.|.|TRBV19
CASSIMVDTDTQYF
TGTGCCAGTAGTATCATGGTCGACACAGATACGCAGTATTTT
>TRBJ1-4|.|TRBD1|TRBV5-1
CASSSDRVNEKLFF
TGCGCCAGCAGCTCTGACAGGGTTAATGAAAAACTGTTTTTT
>TRBJ2-2|.|.|TRBV2
CASSGRRSGTNTGELFF
TGTGCCAGCAGCGGTCGACGGTCGGGGACGAACACCGGGGAGCTGTTTTTT
>TRBJ2-1|.|TRBD1|TRBV6-1
CATGSGQGGNEQFF
TGCGCTACCGGTTCGGGACAGGGGGGCAATGAGCAGTTCTTC
>TRBJ2-6|.|TRBD2|TRBV12-5
CASGFLVSGGGTGANVLTF
TGTGCTAGTGGTTTCCTCGTTTCGGGCGGGGGAACCGGGGCCAACGTCCTGACTTTC
>TRBJ1-1|once|.|TRBV5-1
CASSLERQLNTEAFF
TGCGCCAGCAGCTTGGAGCGGCAGTTGAACACTGAAGCTTTCTTT
>TRBJ1-4|.|TRBD1|TRBV7-9
CASSWDRGNEKLFF
TGTGCCAGCAGCTGGGACAGGGGTAATGAAAAACTGTTTTTT
>TRBJ1-5|.|TRBD1|TRBV30
CAWSQRGTGARPQHF
TGTGCCTGGAGCCAAAGAGGGACAGGGGCCAGGCCCCAGCATTTT
>TRBJ1-6|.|.|TRBV10-3
CAIRERDTNSPLHF
TGTGCCATCAGGGAGCGGGACACTAATTCACCCCTCCACTTT
>TRBJ2-5|.|.|TRBV7-7
CASSHGLAETQYF
TGTGCCAGCAGCCACGGACTGGCGGAGACCCAGTACTTC
>TRBJ2-1|.|.|TRBV6-4
CASSGSLSGFDEQFF
TGTGCCAGCAGTGGAAGTTTATCGGGGTTTGATGAGCAGTTCTTC
>TRBJ1-1|.|.|TRBV15
CATSRDVGRRGKGTEAFF
TGTGCCACCAGCAGAGATGTGGGGAGGAGGGGTAAAGGGACTGAAGCTTTCTTT
>TRBJ1-1|.|TRBD1|TRBV29-1
CSVVAGGTEAFF
TGCAGCGTTGTCGCAGGGGGCACTGAAGCTTTCTTT
>TRBJ1-1|.|.|TRBV4-2
CASSAFGGLGTEAFF
TGTGCCAGCAGCGCCTTCGGGGGGCTGGGCACTGAAGCTTTCTTT
>TRBJ2-1|.|TRBD2|TRBV6-4
CASSEKGSGGADEQFF
TGTGCCAGCAGTGAGAAGGGTAGCGGGGGGGCCGATGAGCAGTTCTTC
>TRBJ2-5|.|TRBD2|TRBV19
CASTDRGGTETQYF
TGTGCCAGTACTGACCGGGGGGGCACGGAGACCCAGTACTTC
>TRBJ1-1|once|.|TRBV7-2
CASSNDPGVRAFF
TGTGCCAGCAGCAACGACCCGGGGGTTAGAGCTTTCTTT
>TRBJ1-2|.|TRBD1|TRBV18
CASSPDRESYGYTF
TGTGCCAGCTCACCAGACAGGGAAAGCTATGGCTACACCTTC
>TRBJ2-7|.|.|TRBV20-1
CSADEAGEQYF
TGCAGTGCTGATGAGGCCGGCGAGCAGTACTTC
>TRBJ2-2|.|TRBD1|TRBV18
CASSPGGQPYTGELFF
TGTGCCAGCTCACCAGGGGGACAGCCCTACACCGGGGAGCTGTTTTTT
>TRBJ2-7|.|.|TRBV30
CAWSVPTDSSYEQYF
TGTGCCTGGAGTGTACCCACGGACAGCTCCTACGAGCAGTACTTC
>TRBJ1-6|.|.|TRBV7-2
CASSLSHPRQFNSPLHF
TGTGCCAGCAGCTTATCCCATCCCCGCCAATTTAATTCACCCCTCCACTTT
>TRBJ1-2|few|.|TRBV2
CASSLTENYGYTF
TGTGCCAGCAGTCTCACCGAGAACTATGGCTACACCTTC